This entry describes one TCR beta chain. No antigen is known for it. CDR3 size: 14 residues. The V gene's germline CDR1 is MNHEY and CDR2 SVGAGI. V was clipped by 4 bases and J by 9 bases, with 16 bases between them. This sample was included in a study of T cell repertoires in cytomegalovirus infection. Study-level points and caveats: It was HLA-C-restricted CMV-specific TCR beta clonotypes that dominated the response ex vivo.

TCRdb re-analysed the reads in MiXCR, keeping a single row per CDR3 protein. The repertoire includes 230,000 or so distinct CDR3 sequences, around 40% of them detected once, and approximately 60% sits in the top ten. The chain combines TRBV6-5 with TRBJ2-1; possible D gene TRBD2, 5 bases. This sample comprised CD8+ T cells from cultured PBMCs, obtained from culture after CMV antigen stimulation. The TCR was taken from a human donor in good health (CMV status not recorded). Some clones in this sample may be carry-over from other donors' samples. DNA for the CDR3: TGTGCCAGCAGTTCGAGAGGGAGTCGAGGTGAGCAGTTCTTC. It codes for CASSSRGSRGEQFF.